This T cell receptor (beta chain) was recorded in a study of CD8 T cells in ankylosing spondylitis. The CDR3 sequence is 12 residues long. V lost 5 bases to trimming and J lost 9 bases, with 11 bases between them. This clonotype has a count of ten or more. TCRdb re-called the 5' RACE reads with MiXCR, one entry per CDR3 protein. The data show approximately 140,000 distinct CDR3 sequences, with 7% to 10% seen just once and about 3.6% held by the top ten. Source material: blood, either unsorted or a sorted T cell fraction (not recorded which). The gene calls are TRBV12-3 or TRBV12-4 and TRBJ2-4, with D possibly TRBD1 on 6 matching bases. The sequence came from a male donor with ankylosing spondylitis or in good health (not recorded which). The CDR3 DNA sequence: TGTGCCAGCAGTCCTACAGGGTCCATTCAGTACTTC. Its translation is CASSPTGSIQYF.